Sequencing of this T cell receptor (beta chain) was carried out in a study of T-cell memory formation after mild COVID-19. Study context: In these data, TCR clusters were largely donor specific.

TCR alpha and TCR beta cDNA libraries carrying sample barcodes and UMIs were produced by 5'RACE using constant-segment primers. From the 5' RACE reads, TCRdb called clonotypes with MiXCR, one entry per CDR3 protein. The repertoire includes about 280,000 distinct CDR3 sequences, approximately 7.6% of them detected once, and 22% sits in the top ten. Comments on this clonotype: Antigen unknown.

This CDR3 is built from 14 residues. V gave up 3 bases and J gave up 7 bases; unmatched junction bases: 7. CDR1 SGHTA and CDR2 FQGNSA come from the germline V gene. General study points: CM and EM subsets held most contracting CD4+ clones; EMRA held CD8+ ones.

Sequences were obtained from PBMCs or a T cell subset sorted from them (not recorded which). The receptor was isolated from a man between 18 and 35 years old who had mild COVID-19 (a few samples of this study predate the infection). Cell type and time point are not known. This chain uses TRBV7-2 with TRBJ1-2; 8 nucleotides agree with TRBD1. The DNA for the CDR3 is TGTGCCAGCAGCTTGACGCAGGGGGCTCTTGGCTACACCTTC. This gives the protein CASSLTQGALGYTF.